These 14 T cell receptor beta chains were all obtained from the same sample, sequenced in a study of blood T cell repertoires in COVID-19. The assay was immunoSEQ multiplex PCR, and TCRdb's table has in-frame clones only and misses some. Of roughly 90,000 clones listed, more than 70% are singletons. Sample: peripheral blood. These receptors all come from a man aged 50 to 59 with COVID-19, enrolled during active disease.

This sequence joins TRBV18 and TRBJ1-1; TRBD1 aligns across 12 bases. The ends lost 4 bases at V and 5 bases at J; junction bases unmatched: 8. The CDR3 runs to 16 residues. Per germline, CDR1 KGHSH and CDR2 LQKENI. The CDR3 protein is CASSRAPGQGATEAFF. In nucleotides, the CDR3 is TGTGCCAGCTCACGGGCACCGGGACAGGGGGCTACTGAAGCTTTCTTT.

The rearrangement uses TRBV5-1 and TRBJ2-3; a possible D gene is TRBD1 (6 bases). Trimming removed 0 bases from V and 2 bases from J, with 19 bases in between. CDR1 and CDR2 (germline): SGHRS, YFSETQ. The CDR3 covers 18 residues. Here the CDR3 DNA reads TGCGCCAGCAGCTTGGGTAGGGTCCGTACAGGGAACACAGATACGCAGTATTTT. Translated, it gives CASSLGRVRTGNTDTQYF.

This chain connects TRBV6-1 to TRBJ1-5, with TRBD1 matching 11 bases. The CDR3 is 16 amino acids. Looked up from germline, CDR1 is MNHNS and CDR2 is SASEGT. With V trimmed by 4 bases and J by 4 bases, 6 bases remained unmatched. The CDR3 is CASSGWDRGSNQPQHF. For the CDR3, the DNA is TGTGCCAGCAGTGGATGGGACAGGGGGAGTAATCAGCCCCAGCATTTT.

This sequence joins TRBV18 and TRBJ2-6; D is perhaps TRBD1 (6 bases). Trimming removed 3 bases at V and 3 bases at J, with 12 bases between. Germline CDR1 and CDR2: KGHSH and LQKENI. The CDR3 runs to 16 residues. The DNA for the CDR3 is TGTGCCAGCTCACCGGGACACGCCATTGGGGCCAACGTCCTGACTTTC. Residues: CASSPGHAIGANVLTF.

The chain uses TRBV27 and TRBJ1-2, with D hard to call. Germline CDR1 reads MNHEY; CDR2 reads SMNVEV (reference sequence). The CDR3 extends over 13 amino acids. V dropped 3 bases and J dropped 3 bases, with 8 bases sitting between them. CDR3 in amino acids: CASSFSPYYGYTF. For the CDR3, the DNA is TGTGCCAGCAGTTTCTCCCCTTACTATGGCTACACCTTC.

This chain joins TRBV29-1 and TRBJ2-7; 7 nucleotides agree with TRBD1. The CDR3 totals 11 residues. The germline gives CDR1 SQVTM, CDR2 ANQGSEA. Trimming removed 6 bases from V and 7 bases from J; junction bases left unmatched: 6. CDR3: CSVGEGAEQYF. The CDR3 nucleotides read TGCAGCGTGGGAGAGGGGGCGGAGCAGTACTTC.

The chain is built from TRBV3-1 (or the pseudogene TRBV3-2) and TRBJ1-5; D call uncertain. The CDR3 extends over 15 amino acids. Trimming left V 4 bases short and J 0 bases short, with 10 bases between. In germline, CDR1 is LGHDT, CDR2 YNNKEL (reference sequence). The CDR3 DNA reads as TGTGCCAGCAGCCCCACGCTCTATAGCAATCAGCCCCAGCATTTT. It codes for CASSPTLYSNQPQHF.

This sequence joins TRBV5-6 and TRBJ2-3; a weak D match, TRBD2 (6 bases). The CDR3 is 14 amino acids. Germline CDR1 is SGHDT and CDR2 is YYEEEE. Between the trimmed V and J ends, which lost 4 bases and 3 bases, there was a span of 12 bases. The CDR3 reads CASSKGSGTDTQYF. In DNA, the CDR3 is TGTGCCAGCAGCAAAGGTAGCGGTACAGATACGCAGTATTTT.

A single count supports this clone. The J gene is TRBJ2-3, the V gene TRBV29-1; 14 nucleotides match TRBD2. CDR1 is SQVTM, CDR2 ANQGSEA, per germline. Unmatched junction bases numbered 4, after V lost 3 bases and J lost 8 bases. The CDR3 contains 14 residues. This CDR3 is CSVEGLAGEGTQYF. CDR3 DNA sequence: TGCAGCGTTGAGGGACTAGCGGGGGAGGGTACGCAGTATTTT.

The rearrangement links TRBV5-1 to TRBJ1-2; 7 positions match TRBD1. V lost 4 bases and J lost 3; bases outside the gene matches: 9. CDR3 length equals 15 residues. Germline CDR1 reads SGHRS; CDR2 reads YFSETQ. The CDR3 DNA reads TGCGCCAGCAGCACAGGACAGGCTATTGACTATGGCTACACCTTC. Translated: CASSTGQAIDYGYTF.

This clone was seen only once. Different DNA sequences within this sample yield the same CDR3. V usage is TRBV9 and J usage is TRBJ1-1; TRBD1 agrees at 7 bases. Losses at the gene ends were 0 bases for V and 0 bases for J; bases not matched to a gene: 2. This CDR3 is built from 15 residues. Germline loops: CDR1 SGDLS, CDR2 YYNGEE. The CDR3 DNA reads as TGTGCCAGCAGCGTAGGGGGACAGCTGAACACTGAAGCTTTCTTT. Its translation: CASSVGGQLNTEAFF.

This chain connects TRBV18 to TRBJ2-1, with D perhaps matching TRBD1 (5 bases). The ends were cut back, 3 bases at V and 2 bases at J, with 11 bases in the middle. The germline gives CDR1 KGHSH, CDR2 LQKENI. This CDR3 is built from 15 residues. CDR3 protein: CASSPTRVPYNEQFF. As DNA, the CDR3 is TGTGCCAGCTCACCTACCAGGGTCCCCTACAATGAGCAGTTCTTC. The full variable domain, completed using reference TRBV18 and TRBJ2-1, is NAGVMQNPRHLVRRRGQEARLRCSPMKGHSHVYWYRQLPEEGLKFMVYLQKENIIDESGMPKERFSAEFPKEGPSILRIQQVVRGDSAAYFCASSPTRVPYNEQFFGPGTRLTVL.

The rearrangement links TRBV28 to TRBJ1-6; D perhaps matches TRBD1 (5 bases). The ends were cut back, 7 bases at V and 9 bases at J, with 19 bases in the middle. This CDR3 has 15 amino acids. Looked up from germline, CDR1 is MDHEN and CDR2 is SYDVKM. In DNA form, the CDR3 reads TGTGCCAGCACCGCCTCTCAGGGAAGGGGTTCACCCCTCCACTTT. It is translated as CASTASQGRGSPLHF. Using reference TRBV28 and TRBJ1-6 for the parts outside the CDR3, the full variable domain is DVKVTQSSRYLVKRTGEKVFLECVQDMDHENMFWYRQDPGLGLRLIYFSYDVKMKEKGDIPEGYSVSREKKERFSLILESASTNQTSMYLCASTASQGRGSPLHFGNGTRLTVT.

The rearrangement uses TRBV7-3 and TRBJ1-1, with D possibly matching TRBD1 (5 bases). Per germline, CDR1 SGHTA and CDR2 FQGTGA. CDR3 length equals 16 residues. V dropped 5 bases and J dropped 7 bases, with 23 bases sitting between them. CDR3 nucleotides: TGTGCCAGCAGCCTCATGGTGCCAGGGTTGTCACGTGAAGCTTTCTTT. Translated, it gives CASSLMVPGLSREAFF. Full variable domain (outside the CDR3, taken from reference TRBV7-3 and TRBJ1-1): GAGVSQTPSNKVTEKGKYVELRCDPISGHTALYWYRQSLGQGPEFLIYFQGTGAADDSGLPNDRFFAVRPEGSVSTLKIQRTERGDSAVYLCASSLMVPGLSREAFFGQGTRLTVV.